This entry lists 28 T cell receptor beta chains sequenced from one sample in a study of T cell repertoires in cytomegalovirus infection. TCRdb fed the reads into MiXCR, producing one record per CDR3 protein. Of more than 400,000 distinct CDR3 sequences listed, about 30% are singletons. The sample taken for sequencing was PBMCs. These receptors originate from a human donor in good health (CMV status not recorded). Some clones in this sample may be carry-over from other donors' samples.

This clonotype was seen only once. The rearrangement links TRBV6-1 to TRBJ2-2; TRBD1 is a possible D gene (6 bases). The CDR3 is made up of 15 amino acids. CDR1 and CDR2 from the germline V gene are MNHNS and SASEGT. Trimming took off 1 base at V and 5 bases at J, with 11 bases between the two ends. The CDR3 nucleotides read TGTGCCAGCAGTGAAGGCCAAAGGGGGACCGGGGAGCTGTTTTTT. This codes for CASSEGQRGTGELFF.

Regarding this clonotype: This may be a read error, as it is one base from a much larger clone. V gene TRBV7-2 combines with J gene TRBJ1-6; a possible D gene is TRBD1 (5 bases). V dropped 5 bases and J dropped 7 bases, with 12 bases sitting between them. Germline CDR1 and CDR2: SGHTA and FQGNSA. CDR3 length equals 14 residues. The CDR3 DNA follows: TGTACCAGCAGCCAGGGAATCCAAAATTCACCCCTCCACTTT. Its translation: CTSSQGIQNSPLHF.

About this clonotype itself: One end of the junction is discordant with germline, which a read error may explain. The rearrangement joins TRBV5-4 to TRBJ2-1; a possible D gene is TRBD1 (6 bases). Germline V gene sequence: CDR1 SGHNT, CDR2 YYREEE (reference sequence). This CDR3 is 15 amino acids long. Written as DNA, the CDR3 is TGTGCTAGCAGTTTCCCACGGGCCCAGGGGAATGAGCAGTTCTTC. It specifies CASSFPRAQGNEQFF.

This chain uses TRBV5-1 with TRBJ2-5; TRBD2 aligns across 14 bases. The CDR3 is made up of 16 amino acids. Germline-derived CDR1 and CDR2 are SGHRS and YFSETQ. V shed 4 bases and J 5 bases; nucleotides not matched to a gene: 7. The CDR3 loop is CASSPRLAGGIETQYF. The CDR3 coding sequence is TGCGCCAGCAGCCCTAGACTAGCGGGAGGGATCGAGACCCAGTACTTC.

A few counts support this clonotype. The chain links TRBV6-1 to TRBJ1-1; the match to TRBD1 covers 10 bases. The CDR3 contains 16 residues. J lost 0 bases, V lost 6 bases, and 7 bases had no gene match. Looked up from germline, CDR1 is MNHNS and CDR2 is SASEGT. The CDR3 region is CASSSGTGVMNTEAFF. CDR3 coding DNA: TGTGCCAGCAGCTCCGGGACAGGGGTCATGAACACTGAAGCTTTCTTT.

The gene calls are TRBV19 and TRBJ1-1, with 8 bases fitting TRBD1. The CDR3 length is 14 residues. CDR1 and CDR2 from the germline V gene are LNHDA and SQIVND (reference sequence). The V gene end was trimmed by 4 bases and the J gene end by 5 bases; junction bases not matched to a gene: 6. The CDR3 sequence is CASSNGQGRTEAFF. Written as DNA, the CDR3 is TGTGCCAGTAGTAACGGACAGGGAAGAACTGAAGCTTTCTTT.

The chain has TRBV18 and TRBJ2-1; tentatively, D is TRBD1 (5 bases). V lost 4 bases to trimming and J lost 1 base, with 11 bases between them. Germline loops: CDR1 KGHSH, CDR2 LQKENI. The CDR3 has 15 residues. The CDR3 protein is CASSLQGESYNEQFF. The CDR3 nucleotides are TGTGCCAGCTCACTTCAGGGTGAGTCCTACAATGAGCAGTTCTTC.

V and J are TRBV7-2 and TRBJ1-6; D gene ambiguous. The CDR3 is 13 amino acids. Trimming shortened V by 1 base and J by 12 bases, and 10 bases separated the two germline ends. The germline V gene encodes CDR1 SGHTA and CDR2 FQGNSA. The CDR3 nucleotides are TGTGCCAGCAGCTTAGTTGGATTTCTACCCCTCCACTTT. Protein: CASSLVGFLPLHF. Complete variable domain (other parts from reference TRBV7-2 and TRBJ1-6): GAGVSQSPSNKVTEKGKDVELRCDPISGHTALYWYRQSLGQGLEFLIYFQGNSAPDKSGLPSDRFSAERTGGSVSTLTIQRTQQEDSAVYLCASSLVGFLPLHFGNGTRLTVT.

This clonotype was recorded a few times. The J gene is TRBJ2-2, the V gene TRBV28; weak D call: TRBD2 (7 bases). V was cut by 5 bases and J by 7 bases, with 17 bases left in between. This CDR3 is 15 amino acids long. From germline, CDR1 is MDHEN and CDR2 SYDVKM. The chain's CDR3 is CASSTDWGGRGELFF. DNA for the CDR3: TGTGCCAGCAGTACGGACTGGGGGGGCCGCGGGGAGCTGTTTTTT.

This clonotype was recorded a few times. The chain recombines TRBV28 with TRBJ2-7; 8 positions agree with TRBD2. The germline V gene encodes CDR1 MDHEN and CDR2 SYDVKM. CDR3 size: 13 residues. V dropped 10 bases and J dropped 0; count of bases not matched to a gene: 5. The CDR3 region is CAISGGVSYEQYF. The CDR3 coding sequence is TGTGCCATCTCGGGGGGGGTCTCCTACGAGCAGTACTTC.

Only a few counts were recorded for this clonotype. The rearrangement links TRBV7-6 to TRBJ2-5; D is ambiguous. Trimming cost V 10 bases and J 4 bases, with 7 bases left between them. CDR3 length equals 10 residues. Looked up from germline, CDR1 is SGHVS and CDR2 is FNYEAQ. CDR3 DNA: TGTGCCAATTCCGGAGAGACCCAGTACTTC. Its protein is CANSGETQYF.

This clonotype came up many times. V is TRBV7-2 and J is TRBJ2-3; D remains unclear. Trimming removed 6 bases at V and 0 bases at J, with 7 bases between. The germline V gene has CDR1 SGHTA and CDR2 FQGNSA. The CDR3 contains 13 residues. DNA of the CDR3: TGTGCCAGCAGTTCCCCTAGCACAGATACGCAGTATTTT. Protein sequence: CASSSPSTDTQYF.

CDR3 bases: TGTGCCAGCAGTCCCCATGACAGAAGCACTGAAGCTTTCTTT. The encoded protein is CASSPHDRSTEAFF. The gene calls are TRBV25-1 and TRBJ1-1; tentatively, D is TRBD1 (5 bases). Germline lookup yields CDR1 MGHDK and CDR2 SYGVNS. This CDR3 is built from 14 residues. Between the trimmed V and J ends, which lost 5 bases and 4 bases, there was a span of 14 bases.

The J gene is TRBJ2-5, the V gene TRBV30; 7 bases line up with TRBD2. Germline V lookup: CDR1 GTSNPN, CDR2 SVGIG (reference sequence). This CDR3 is 14 amino acids long. V lost 4 bases, J lost 5 bases, and 10 bases stayed unmatched. DNA of the CDR3: TGTGCCTGGAAAGGCGGGAGCGTTTGGGAGACCCAGTACTTC. As protein: CAWKGGSVWETQYF.

This clonotype has just a few counts. The V gene is TRBV6-2 or TRBV6-3, the J gene TRBJ1-1; D is possibly TRBD1 (6 bases). Trimming removed 6 bases at V and 6 bases at J, with 17 bases between. The V gene's germline CDR1 is MNHEY and CDR2 SVGEGT. This CDR3 has 14 residues. CDR3 loop: CASRSSQGWPEAFF. The CDR3, as DNA: TGTGCCAGCAGGAGTTCCCAGGGGTGGCCTGAAGCTTTCTTT.

V gene TRBV6-5 combines with J gene TRBJ2-3; the D gene is possibly TRBD2 (6 bases). The germline CDR1 and CDR2 sequences are MNHEY and SVGAGI. The CDR3 is made up of 17 amino acids. The V gene lost 2 bases and the J gene lost 0 bases, with 15 bases spanning the gap. The DNA of the CDR3 is TGTGCCAGCAGTTACGGGGCCCCCGGGACTAGCACAGATACGCAGTATTTT. Translated: CASSYGAPGTSTDTQYF.

The chain couples TRBV20-1 to TRBJ2-3; tentative D call: TRBD2 (5 bases). Trimming removed 5 bases at V and 1 base at J, with 13 bases between. Per germline, CDR1 DFQATT and CDR2 SNEGSKA (reference sequence). This CDR3 has 14 amino acids. The CDR3, as DNA: TGCAGTGCTCGCCCCGGGATTGGCACAGATACGCAGTATTTT. This encodes CSARPGIGTDTQYF.

V usage is TRBV6-2 or TRBV6-3 and J usage is TRBJ1-5; D remains unclear. Trimming stripped 5 bases from V and 8 bases from J, with 16 bases between. Germline assignment: CDR1 MNHEY and CDR2 SVGEGT. CDR3 length: 14 residues. The CDR3 nucleotides read TGTGCCAGCAGTCTCGACCTCCTACCTAAGCCCCAGCATTTT. It encodes CASSLDLLPKPQHF.

The J gene is TRBJ2-2, the V gene TRBV29-1, with 10 bases that match TRBD2. J gave up 4 bases and V 3 bases, and 2 bases lay outside the gene matches. This CDR3 has 14 amino acids. CDR1 is SQVTM and CDR2 is ANQGSEA in the germline V gene. As DNA, the CDR3 is TGCAGCGTTGAGCTAGCGGGAGCCACCGGGGAGCTGTTTTTT. Amino acids: CSVELAGATGELFF.

This clonotype was seen at least ten times. This chain joins TRBV7-8 and TRBJ2-1, with D unclear. CDR3 length: 17 residues. The V end was cut by 1 base, the J end by 1 base, with 14 bases between. The germline CDR1 and CDR2 sequences are SGHVS and FQNEAQ. Written as DNA, the CDR3 is TGTGCCAGCAGCTTAGTGTCACCTGGTAATTCCTACAATGAGCAGTTCTTC. It yields the protein CASSLVSPGNSYNEQFF.

The chain has TRBV12-3 or TRBV12-4 and TRBJ1-2; a possible D gene is TRBD1 (5 bases). This CDR3 region has 12 residues. Trimming removed 2 bases from V and 9 bases from J, with 10 bases in between. Written as DNA, the CDR3 is TGTGCCAGCAGTTTATACAGGCGAAGCTACACCTTC. This codes for CASSLYRRSYTF.

This clonotype was observed at least ten times. The gene calls are TRBV7-2 and TRBJ2-5, with unresolved D. Germline V gene data show CDR1 as SGHTA and CDR2 as FQGNSA. With 1 base removed from V and 7 bases from J, the gap between germline ends came to 4 bases. The CDR3 loop spans 11 amino acids. The chain's CDR3 is CASSLEVTQYF. For the CDR3, the DNA is TGTGCCAGCAGCTTAGAGGTGACCCAGTACTTC.

This clonotype was counted many times. V and J are TRBV12-3 or TRBV12-4 and TRBJ1-5, with TRBD1 identical over 9 bases. Trimming at V came to 6 bases and at J to 4 bases, leaving 4 bases not matched to a gene. The CDR3 is made up of 14 amino acids. The CDR3 nucleotides read TGTGCCAGCAGCTCCGACAGGGGGAATCAGCCCCAGCATTTT. Translating it yields CASSSDRGNQPQHF.

This clonotype was seen many times. This chain uses TRBV28 with TRBJ2-5; 12 bases line up with TRBD2. V shed 6 bases and J 0 bases; nucleotides not matched to a gene: 14. The germline CDR1 and CDR2 sequences are MDHEN and SYDVKM. CDR3 size: 19 residues. For the CDR3, the DNA is TGTGCCAGCAGCACCTTTGGCGGACTAGCGGGACCGAACCAAGAGACCCAGTACTTC. The encoded protein is CASSTFGGLAGPNQETQYF.

CDR3 in DNA: TGTGCCACCAGTGATTGGACTAGCGGGGCGAATGAGCAGTTCTTC. It yields the protein CATSDWTSGANEQFF. J is TRBJ2-1 and V is TRBV24-1; 12 bases fit TRBD2. Germline V gene lookup returns CDR1 KGHDR and CDR2 SFDVKD. After removal of 2 bases from V and 7 bases from J, the junction contained 2 bases not matched to a gene. CDR3 length equals 15 residues.

The J gene is TRBJ1-5, the V gene TRBV6-2 or TRBV6-3; no definite D call. The CDR3 is made up of 16 amino acids. V was shortened by 2 bases and J by 4 bases, with 15 bases between the two germline ends. CDR1 is MNHEY, CDR2 SVGEGT, per germline. The CDR3 loop reads CASSYMAGTRNQPQHF. The CDR3 DNA sequence: TGTGCCAGCAGTTACATGGCAGGTACGCGGAATCAGCCCCAGCATTTT.

This chain links TRBV6-5 with TRBJ2-1; TRBD2 aligns across 12 bases. The V segment lost 5 bases and the J segment 5 bases; nucleotides outside the gene matches: 7. Germline values: CDR1 MNHEY, CDR2 SVGAGI. The CDR3 extends over 16 amino acids. This CDR3 is CASSPWTSGKDNEQFF. CDR3 nucleotides: TGTGCCAGCAGTCCCTGGACTAGCGGGAAAGACAATGAGCAGTTCTTC.

This clonotype has a count of ten or more. The chain links TRBV7-6 to TRBJ2-1; TRBD2 is a possible D gene (5 bases). The CDR3 extends over 17 amino acids. Germline V gene data show CDR1 as SGHVS and CDR2 as FNYEAQ. V gave up 5 bases and J gave up 6 bases, with 23 bases separating them. This CDR3 is CASSEEVASTTLNEQFF. CDR3 coding DNA: TGTGCCAGCAGCGAGGAGGTGGCTAGTACAACCCTCAATGAGCAGTTCTTC.